This T cell receptor beta chain was observed in a study of cytomegalovirus exposure and HLA in healthy donors. The PCR was carried out with 60 Vbeta primers and 13 Jbeta primers. Profiling relied on immunoSEQ multiplex PCR, and the TCRdb table lists in-frame clones only, not all of them. Its listing shows fewer than 150,000 clones. CDR1 is SNHLY, CDR2 FYNNEI, per germline. This CDR3 is built from 12 residues. Germline trimming cut 10 bases from V and 6 bases from J; bases unmatched to any gene: 5. The chain joins TRBV2 to TRBJ2-2, with TRBD1 matching over 7 bases. The sequenced sample was PBMCs. The TCR sequence derives from a man in his late teens or twenties in good health and CMV-seronegative. CDR3 residues: CAITGVAGELFF. The CDR3 bases are TGTGCCATTACAGGGGTGGCCGGGGAGCTGTTTTTT.